The rows below give T cell receptor beta chains drawn from one sample of a study of blood T cells in healthy people across ages. TCRdb called the 5' RACE reads again in MiXCR, with one record for every CDR3 protein. The table shows about 1,800,000 distinct CDR3 sequences, with approximately 30% occurring only once. The specimen sequenced was blood. All receptors come from a woman in her twenties or thirties in good health. Each CDR3 is given with its conserved first and last residue. Fields, in order: V gene, clone size, CDR3 length, J gene, D gene, CDR3 DNA, CDR3 protein. A D gene is named only where the DNA matches it firmly. Not every row has a clone size; where given, it reads once, few, many or a size class.

>TRBV20-1|NA|17|TRBJ1-2|NA
TGCAGTGCTAGAGATAACTCCGGCCAGGGGCCTAACTATGGCTACACCTTC
CSARDNSGQGPNYGYTF
>TRBV12-5|NA|17|TRBJ1-1|NA
TGTGCTAGTGGTTTGCGTCTTACATCGTCAGAGCACGCTGAAGCTTTCTTT
CASGLRLTSSEHAEAFF
>TRBV29-1|few|11|TRBJ2-1|NA
TGCAGCTCTCCAGGAGTCAATGAGCAGTTCTTC
CSSPGVNEQFF
>TRBV28|few|13|TRBJ2-7|NA
TGTGGCAGCAGTAGGCAGGGGTCCTACGAGCAGTACTTC
CGSSRQGSYEQYF
>TRBV12-3/TRBV12-4|NA|14|TRBJ2-4|NA
TGTGCCAGCAGCCAGGGCTCTGGCAAAAACATTCAGTACTTC
CASSQGSGKNIQYF
>TRBV20-1|NA|15|TRBJ2-7|TRBD1
TGCAGTGCTAGAGAGGCTCGACAGGGTGATGGCGAGCAGTACTTC
CSAREARQGDGEQYF
>TRBV6-5|few|15|TRBJ1-4|NA
TGTGCCAGCAGTTACGGGACGCGAGTTAATGAAAAACTGTTTTTT
CASSYGTRVNEKLFF
>TRBV20-1|few|11|TRBJ1-1|NA
TGCAGTGCTAGGGATTTTGATGAAGCTTTCTTT
CSARDFDEAFF
>TRBV2|NA|13|TRBJ2-7|NA
TGTGCCAGCACAGGGAACTCCTACAATGAGCAGTACTTC
CASTGNSYNEQYF
>TRBV5-1|NA|14|TRBJ2-5|TRBD2
TGCGCCAGCAGCTCCCCGACTAGCCCAGAGACCCAGTACTTC
CASSSPTSPETQYF
>TRBV7-2|few|14|TRBJ1-6|TRBD1
TGTGCCAGCAGCTCCACAGGGGGCGAATCACCCCTCCACTTT
CASSSTGGESPLHF
>TRBV5-1|many|16|TRBJ1-5|TRBD1
TGCGCCAGCAGCTTGGGTGACAGGGGGCTCGATCAGCCCCAGCATTTT
CASSLGDRGLDQPQHF
>TRBV28|many|13|TRBJ2-4|NA
TGTGCCAGCAGCGGGGGCCAGAAAAACATTCAGTACTTC
CASSGGQKNIQYF
>TRBV12-3/TRBV12-4|many|12|TRBJ1-1|NA
TGTGCCAGCAGTCAGCCCGGGGTAGGAGCTTTCTTT
CASSQPGVGAFF
>TRBV20-1|many|14|TRBJ2-1|NA
TGCAGTGCTCCGAGGGGTGGCTCCTACAATGAGCAGTTCTTC
CSAPRGGSYNEQFF
>TRBV6-2/TRBV6-3|many|11|TRBJ2-3|NA
TGTGCCAGCGCGCGATCAGATACGCAGTATTTT
CASARSDTQYF
>TRBV7-9|NA|13|TRBJ1-2|NA
TGTGCCAGCAGGGGGGTAGCTAACTATGGCTACACCTTC
CASRGVANYGYTF
>TRBV3-1|few|16|TRBJ2-4|NA
TGTGCCAGCAGCCAAGATTTGGTAGCCGAGGGAAACATTCAGTACTTC
CASSQDLVAEGNIQYF
>TRBV12-3/TRBV12-4|many|15|TRBJ2-1|TRBD2
TGTGCCAGCAGCCCGGGGCTAGCGGGAGCCAATGAGCAGTTCTTC
CASSPGLAGANEQFF
>TRBV6-5|NA|16|TRBJ2-7|NA
TGTGCCGGCAGTTACTCAGCGGTAGCGGACTCCTACGAGCAGTACTTC
CAGSYSAVADSYEQYF
>TRBV29-1|few|12|TRBJ2-5|NA
TGCAGCGGGGCGCGCGGAGGAGAGACCCAGTACTTC
CSGARGGETQYF
>TRBV19|NA|13|TRBJ1-4|NA
TGTGCCAGTAGAGGTGATCCGAGTGAAAAACTGTTTTTT
CASRGDPSEKLFF
>TRBV20-1|NA|14|TRBJ1-3|NA
TGCAGTGCTAGATCCGTGGGGATCGGAAACACCATATATTTT
CSARSVGIGNTIYF
>TRBV29-1|NA|15|TRBJ1-1|NA
TGCAGCGCTCAAGGGTCTTACCTCATGAACACTGAAGCTTTCTTT
CSAQGSYLMNTEAFF
>TRBV5-1|NA|14|TRBJ1-1|NA
TGCGCCAGCAGCTTGGAAGACTTCCGACTTGAAGCTTTCTTT
CASSLEDFRLEAFF
>TRBV20-1|NA|10|TRBJ2-5|NA
TGCAGTGCTCTTTCTGCTACCCAGTACTTC
CSALSATQYF
>TRBV12-3/TRBV12-4|NA|16|TRBJ2-3|NA
TGTGCCAGCAGTATCGGGACTCGAGGGTACACAGATACGCAGTATTTT
CASSIGTRGYTDTQYF
>TRBV12-5|few|12|TRBJ2-7|NA
TGTGCTAGTGGTTTTACGGCGGACGAGCAGTACTTC
CASGFTADEQYF
>TRBV11-3|NA|18|TRBJ2-1|TRBD2
TGTGCCAGCAGCTTAAGGAGCGGGAGGAATTCAGGCTACAATGAGCAGTTCTTC
CASSLRSGRNSGYNEQFF
>TRBV7-2|NA|15|TRBJ1-2|TRBD1
TGTGCCAGCAGCCGGAGTGGGACAGGGGTCTATGGCTACACCTTC
CASSRSGTGVYGYTF
>TRBV20-1|NA|13|TRBJ1-6|NA
TGCAGTGCTAGATCCTCGCTGGGTTCACCCCTCCACTTT
CSARSSLGSPLHF
>TRBV29-1|once|13|TRBJ1-1|TRBD1
TGCAGCGTTTACGGACAGGGGGCCACTGAAGCTTTCTTT
CSVYGQGATEAFF
>TRBV7-2|many|17|TRBJ2-1|TRBD2
TGTGCCAGCAGCTCACGGACTAGCGGGAGCTCCTACAATGAGCAGTTCTTC
CASSSRTSGSSYNEQFF
>TRBV6-1|NA|14|TRBJ2-5|TRBD2
TGTGCCAGCAGTTTGCTCGGGGGGAAAGAGACCCAGTACTTC
CASSLLGGKETQYF
>TRBV19|NA|15|TRBJ2-6|NA
TGTGCCAGTCGGGCAGGGGAAGGTGGGGCCAACGTCCGGACTTTC
CASRAGEGGANVRTF
>TRBV7-2|few|16|TRBJ1-5|NA
TGTGCCAGCAGCTTAGAAGGGGGAAGGGGCAATCAGCCCCAGCATTTT
CASSLEGGRGNQPQHF
>TRBV20-1|NA|15|TRBJ1-1|TRBD1
TGCAGTGCTAGAGATTTGTATACAGGGGGCACTGAAGCTTTCTTT
CSARDLYTGGTEAFF
>TRBV9|NA|16|TRBJ1-5|NA
TGTGCCAGCAGCGTAGGTCCGGGGGATGGCAATCAGCCCCAGCATTTT
CASSVGPGDGNQPQHF
>TRBV7-9|NA|16|TRBJ2-3|TRBD1
TGTGCCAGCAGCGCGAACGACAGGGTTGCGACAGATACGCAGTATTTT
CASSANDRVATDTQYF
>TRBV6-5|many|15|TRBJ2-7|NA
TGTGCCAGCAGTACCCTTTCTAGCGTCCAGGAGGGGCAGTACTTC
CASSTLSSVQEGQYF
>TRBV20-1|NA|11|TRBJ2-4|NA
TGCAGTGCTAGATTTGTGCGAGATATGTACTTC
CSARFVRDMYF
>TRBV12-3/TRBV12-4|once|14|TRBJ2-2|TRBD1
TGTGCCAGCGGAAATACAGGGGGCACCGGGGAGCTGTTTTTT
CASGNTGGTGELFF
>TRBV27|few|13|TRBJ2-7|NA
TGTGCCAGCAGTTTAAAGGGCCCTAGGGAGCAGTACTTC
CASSLKGPREQYF
>TRBV5-1|few|15|TRBJ2-3|TRBD2
TGCGCCAGCAGCTTACTAGCGGAGCGCACAGATACGCAGTATTTT
CASSLLAERTDTQYF
>TRBV12-3/TRBV12-4|few|16|TRBJ2-7|NA
TGTGCCAGCAGCCCCGTTCCCAGTTTTTACTCCTACGAGCAGTACTTC
CASSPVPSFYSYEQYF
>TRBV20-1|NA|15|TRBJ2-7|TRBD1
TGCAGTGGGATGACAGGGGCTCGAACAGCCTACGAGCAGTACTTC
CSGMTGARTAYEQYF
>TRBV10-3|many|14|TRBJ1-2|NA
TGTGCCATCAGTGAATTAGGTGGGGCCGGTGGCTACACCTTC
CAISELGGAGGYTF
>TRBV20-1|few|15|TRBJ2-3|TRBD2
TGCAGTGTTGCGACTAGCGGGGCGAGCACAGATACGCAGTATTTT
CSVATSGASTDTQYF
>TRBV20-1|NA|11|TRBJ2-7|NA
TGCAGTGCTACCCGGTCGAACGAGCAGTACTTC
CSATRSNEQYF
>TRBV18|few|15|TRBJ1-1|NA
TGTGCCAGCTCACCACCTACTGGGAGGAACACTGAAGCTTTCTTT
CASSPPTGRNTEAFF
>TRBV12-3/TRBV12-4|few|17|TRBJ2-7|TRBD2
TGTGCCAGCAGTTGGAAGCCCACAGCGGGAACGACTTACGAGCAGTACTTC
CASSWKPTAGTTYEQYF
>TRBV6-1|few|12|TRBJ1-6|NA
TGTGCCAGCAGTGAATGGGAGTCACCCCTCCACTTT
CASSEWESPLHF
>TRBV7-6|NA|15|TRBJ2-5|NA
TGTGCCAGCAGCTTAGTGAGCAGGGGCGACAATGAGCAGTACTTC
CASSLVSRGDNEQYF
>TRBV29-1|NA|13|TRBJ2-7|TRBD2
TGCAGCGTGGGGAGTGGGGGGGTCTACGAGCAGTACTTC
CSVGSGGVYEQYF
>TRBV7-2|few|13|TRBJ1-2|NA
TGTGCCAGCAGCGCAAGGCAGGGTGATGGCTACACCTTC
CASSARQGDGYTF
>TRBV27|many|11|TRBJ2-5|NA
TGTGCCAGCAGAGGGTCTGTGACCCAGTACTTC
CASRGSVTQYF
>TRBV12-3/TRBV12-4|NA|13|TRBJ2-3|NA
TGTGCCAGCAGTACACTTGACACAGATACGCAGTATTTT
CASSTLDTDTQYF
>TRBV5-1|many|14|TRBJ1-1|NA
TGCGCCAGCAGCTTGGGATTAGATAACACTGAAGCTTTCTTT
CASSLGLDNTEAFF
>TRBV7-7|NA|17|TRBJ2-5|NA
TGTGCCAGCAGCCCCCGCCCGGCGGAATTGAGATTAGAGACCCAGTACTTC
CASSPRPAELRLETQYF
>TRBV7-2|NA|14|TRBJ2-6|NA
TGTGCCAGCAGCTTAGTGTATGGGGCCAACGTCCGGACTTTC
CASSLVYGANVRTF